What follows are 23 T cell receptor beta chains derived from one specimen sequenced in a study of response to subunit inactivated influenza vaccine. A single record per CDR3 protein comes from TCRdb applying MiXCR to the RT-PCR reads. In the table there are 500,000 to 650,000 distinct CDR3 sequences, about 8% of which are singletons. The specimen was PBMCs from blood, collected less than 30 months after vaccination. Receptors originate from a man aged 50 to 69 who received an inactivated influenza vaccine.

This clonotype was seen only a few times. This chain uses TRBV15 with TRBJ1-6; maybe TRBD1 (5 bases). Trimming removed 0 bases from V and 4 bases from J, with 10 bases in between. The CDR3 covers 16 residues. CDR1 is LNHNV and CDR2 is YYDKDF in the germline V gene (reference sequence). The CDR3 region has the DNA TGTGCCACCAGCAGAGAGCCGAGGGGATATAATTCACCCCTCCACTTT. This encodes CATSREPRGYNSPLHF.

This clonotype was counted a few times. The chain links TRBV7-9 to TRBJ2-7; 7 nucleotides match TRBD2. CDR1 and CDR2 (germline): SEHNR, FQNEAQ (reference sequence). V dropped 5 bases and J dropped 4; count of bases not matched to a gene: 8. The CDR3 sequence is 14 residues long. The CDR3 is CASSVLGGRYEQYF. DNA of the CDR3: TGTGCCAGCAGCGTACTCGGCGGGAGATACGAGCAGTACTTC.

This clonotype was counted a few times. The V call is TRBV20-1, the J call TRBJ1-5; unclear D gene. From germline, CDR1 is DFQATT and CDR2 SNEGSKA (reference sequence). The CDR3 runs to 13 residues. Trimming removed 6 bases from V and 3 bases from J, with 12 bases in between. In DNA form, the CDR3 reads TGCAGTGCCCGGGTGGGGTTCAATCAGCCCCAGCATTTT. This encodes CSARVGFNQPQHF.

A few counts support this clonotype. The chain joins TRBV20-1 to TRBJ2-7; D unclear. Germline CDR1 DFQATT, CDR2 SNEGSKA (reference sequence). The V and J ends lost 1 base and 3 bases respectively, with 10 bases between them. The CDR3 is made up of 13 amino acids. CDR3 in DNA: TGCAGTGCTAGAGCGCCGCAGAACTACGAGCAGTACTTC. Its translation is CSARAPQNYEQYF.

This clonotype was seen a handful of times. V gene TRBV3-1 combines with J gene TRBJ1-2, with 9 positions matching TRBD1. CDR1 and CDR2 from the germline V gene are LGHDT and YNNKEL (reference sequence). J gave up 8 bases and V 7 bases, and 11 bases lay outside the gene matches. The CDR3 has 14 amino acids. The CDR3 nucleotides are TGTGCCAGCACCGATACGGACAGGGGAGACGGCTACACCTTC. Its translation is CASTDTDRGDGYTF.

This clonotype has ten or more counts. The chain links TRBV12-3 or TRBV12-4 to TRBJ1-6; D is possibly TRBD1 (5 bases). The CDR3 is 14 residues long. Trimming took 7 bases from V and 8 from J, leaving 15 bases between them. In DNA form, the CDR3 reads TGTGCCAGCACCTCGGGACTTTTGGATTCACCCCTCCACTTT. Translation gives CASTSGLLDSPLHF.

The chain combines TRBV4-3 with TRBJ1-2; 7 nucleotides align to TRBD1. J gave up 7 bases and V 2 bases, and 10 bases lay outside the gene matches. The CDR3 runs 15 residues. Germline V CDR1 and CDR2: LGHNA, YSLEER. This CDR3 is CASSQTSDRIGGYTF. In DNA form, the CDR3 reads TGCGCCAGCAGCCAAACCTCGGACAGGATCGGTGGCTACACCTTC.

This clonotype was detected many times. V and J are TRBV12-3 or TRBV12-4 and TRBJ1-1; 7 bases are shared with TRBD1. J was trimmed by 6 bases and V by 7 bases; bases with no gene match: 11. The CDR3 runs to 14 residues. The CDR3 DNA sequence: TGTGCCAGCAATCAGGGGGAATTTTTATCTGAAGCTTTCTTT. The encoded protein is CASNQGEFLSEAFF.

This clonotype was recorded many times. The CDR3 reads CASSGGEQYF. CDR3 bases: TGTGCCAGCAGCGGAGGGGAGCAGTACTTC. The rearrangement uses TRBV12-3 or TRBV12-4 and TRBJ2-7; tentatively, D is TRBD2 (6 bases). CDR3 length: 10 amino acids. V was trimmed by 6 bases and J by 7 bases, leaving 7 bases between them.

This clonotype was recorded a few times. The CDR3 loop reads CSAKKGGGLSNTEAFF. The CDR3 DNA reads as TGCAGTGCTAAAAAAGGCGGGGGCCTATCGAACACTGAAGCTTTCTTT. The J gene is TRBJ1-1, the V gene TRBV20-1; tentative D call: TRBD1 (6 bases). Trimming stripped 4 bases from V and 1 base from J, with 19 bases between. Germline-derived CDR1 and CDR2 are DFQATT and SNEGSKA (reference sequence). This CDR3 is 16 amino acids long.

This clonotype has only a few counts. This chain links TRBV20-1 with TRBJ1-1, with a tentative D call TRBD1 (6 bases). From germline, CDR1 is DFQATT and CDR2 SNEGSKA (reference sequence). CDR3 length: 13 residues. The CDR3 nucleotides are TGCAGCGGGGCACAGGGTCTTGTCACTGAAGCTTTCTTT. Its translation: CSGAQGLVTEAFF.

In this sample, this clonotype turned up a few times. This chain links TRBV4-1 with TRBJ1-1; D is uncertain. CDR1 MGHRA and CDR2 YSYEKL come from the germline V gene. The CDR3 is 16 amino acids. The V gene lost 0 bases and the J gene lost 5 bases, with 16 bases spanning the gap. CDR3 DNA sequence: TGCGCCAGCAGCCAAGAAGTCGTGACGTGGTGGACTGAAGCTTTCTTT. It codes for CASSQEVVTWWTEAFF.

The chain joins TRBV7-2 to TRBJ1-2; 8 bases are shared with TRBD1. Trimming removed 3 bases from V and 5 bases from J; junction bases left unmatched: 8. The CDR3 is made up of 15 amino acids. Germline assignment: CDR1 SGHTA and CDR2 FQGNSA. The CDR3 DNA is TGTGCCAGCAGCTTCCTCGGACAGGGAATTTATGGCTACACCTTC. Encoded protein: CASSFLGQGIYGYTF.

This clonotype has at least ten counts. The V gene is TRBV4-2, the J gene TRBJ1-5, with unresolved D. Trimming took off 0 bases at V and 4 bases at J, with 7 bases between the two ends. Germline CDR1 and CDR2: LGHNA and YNFKEQ. This CDR3 comprises 14 residues. DNA of the CDR3: TGTGCCAGCAGCCAAGATTTTGGGAATCAGCCCCAGCATTTT. Its protein is CASSQDFGNQPQHF.

This clonotype appeared many times. The chain couples TRBV18 to TRBJ2-2; D remains ambiguous. CDR1 and CDR2 from the germline V gene are KGHSH and LQKENI. The CDR3 is 13 amino acids. V gave up 3 bases and J gave up 6 bases, with 8 bases separating them. The CDR3 loop reads CASSPEVAGELFF. Written as DNA, the CDR3 is TGTGCCAGCTCACCTGAAGTCGCCGGGGAGCTGTTTTTT.

This clonotype showed up just a few times. The chain recombines TRBV14 with TRBJ2-5; TRBD1 or TRBD2 may be the D gene (5 bases each). The CDR3 is 17 residues long. Between the trimmed V and J ends, which lost 4 bases and 4 bases, there was a span of 22 bases. The germline V gene has CDR1 SGHDN and CDR2 FVKESK. The CDR3 sequence is CASSLRDRHRLPETQYF. The CDR3 nucleotides read TGTGCCAGCAGCCTGAGGGACCGACATCGCTTACCAGAGACCCAGTACTTC.

This clonotype was recorded many times. This chain uses TRBV11-2 with TRBJ2-1; 7 bases fit TRBD1. Germline assignment: CDR1 SGHAT and CDR2 FQNNGV. This CDR3 contains 13 residues. The trim removed 5 bases at V and 8 bases at J, leaving 6 bases unmatched. The CDR3 region is CASSPTGADEQFF. The CDR3 nucleotides are TGTGCCAGCAGCCCCACAGGGGCGGATGAGCAGTTCTTC.

This clonotype was found many times. This chain links TRBV12-3 or TRBV12-4 with TRBJ1-4; D not certain. V lost 2 bases and J 8 bases, leaving 6 bases between the germline ends. The CDR3 extends over 12 amino acids. The CDR3 DNA reads TGTGCCAGCAGTTTAACTGGGGAAAAACTGTTTTTT. Translating it yields CASSLTGEKLFF.

Only a few counts were recorded for this clonotype. The chain couples TRBV6-2 or TRBV6-3 to TRBJ2-5; 13 bases align to TRBD2. V was clipped by 7 bases and J by 2 bases; unmatched bases: 22. This CDR3 has 21 residues. From germline, CDR1 is MNHEY and CDR2 SVGEGT. This CDR3 reads CASTPNGVGWGLAGPQETQYF. The CDR3 DNA sequence: TGTGCCAGCACTCCAAATGGCGTCGGGTGGGGACTAGCGGGGCCACAAGAGACCCAGTACTTC.

The V call is TRBV14, the J call TRBJ2-5; 8 bases map to TRBD2. From germline, CDR1 is SGHDN and CDR2 FVKESK. After removal of 0 bases from V and 0 bases from J, the junction contained 3 bases not matched to a gene. There are 16 residues in the CDR3. CDR3 amino acids: CASSQDSSGYQETQYF. In DNA form, the CDR3 reads TGTGCCAGCAGCCAAGATTCTAGCGGGTACCAAGAGACCCAGTACTTC.

Many counts were recorded for this clonotype. The V and J genes are TRBV11-2 and TRBJ2-1; 9 nucleotides agree with TRBD1. The CDR3 length is 15 residues. Germline CDR1 SGHAT, CDR2 FQNNGV. V dropped 5 bases and J dropped 6; count of bases not matched to a gene: 8. The CDR3 DNA is TGTGCCAGCAGCCCCGGGACAGGGTATCGCAATGAGCAGTTCTTC. It is translated as CASSPGTGYRNEQFF.

This clonotype was detected only a few times. The chain couples TRBV20-1 to TRBJ1-2; 8 bases agree with TRBD1. The CDR3 has 18 amino acids. Germline V CDR1 and CDR2: DFQATT, SNEGSKA (reference sequence). With V trimmed by 5 bases and J by 2 bases, 19 bases remained unmatched. CDR3 loop: CSAGGVRRQGNENYGYTF. CDR3 sequence (DNA): TGCAGTGCTGGTGGGGTTCGGAGACAGGGGAACGAAAACTATGGCTACACCTTC.

This clonotype was found many times. The V gene is TRBV20-1, the J gene TRBJ2-3; D gene unclear. The CDR3 has 13 amino acids. Germline assignment: CDR1 DFQATT and CDR2 SNEGSKA (reference sequence). V gave up 1 base and J gave up 4 bases, with 9 bases separating them. The CDR3 here is CSARAGPADTQYF. CDR3 in DNA: TGCAGTGCTAGAGCCGGCCCGGCAGATACGCAGTATTTT.